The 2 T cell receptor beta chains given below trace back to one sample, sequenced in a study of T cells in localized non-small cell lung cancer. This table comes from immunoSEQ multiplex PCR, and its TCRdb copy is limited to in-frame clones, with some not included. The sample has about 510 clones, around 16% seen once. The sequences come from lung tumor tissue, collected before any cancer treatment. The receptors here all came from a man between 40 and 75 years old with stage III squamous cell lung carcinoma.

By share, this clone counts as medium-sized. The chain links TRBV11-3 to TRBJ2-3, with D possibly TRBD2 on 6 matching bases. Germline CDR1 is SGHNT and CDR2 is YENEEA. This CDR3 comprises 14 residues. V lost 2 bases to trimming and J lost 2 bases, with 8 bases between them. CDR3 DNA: TGTGCCAGCAGCTTACTAGCGAACACAGATACGCAGTATTTT. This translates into CASSLLANTDTQYF.

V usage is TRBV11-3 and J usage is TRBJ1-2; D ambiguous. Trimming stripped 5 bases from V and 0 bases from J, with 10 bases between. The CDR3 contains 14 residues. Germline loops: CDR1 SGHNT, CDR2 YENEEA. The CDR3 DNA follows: TGTGCCAGCAGCCGATCGGGAGCTAACTATGGCTACACCTTC. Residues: CASSRSGANYGYTF.